The following is a T cell receptor beta chain sequence with its context. The CDR3 extends over 15 amino acids. Trimming cost V 5 bases and J 7 bases; bases outside gene matches: 11. Germline CDR1 MNHEY, CDR2 SMNVEV (reference sequence). These data come from a study of blood T cell repertoires in COVID-19. Per the original methods: Reference gene primer amplification gave nucleated cell count estimates. The data were produced by immunoSEQ multiplex PCR, yet TCRdb's version contains in-frame clones alone and is incomplete. The DNA gave D and trimming, while V, J and clone size come from that table. The sample holds around 150,000 clones; roughly 82% are singletons and the top ten take 2.2%.

Material for sequencing was peripheral blood. V usage is TRBV27 and J usage is TRBJ1-2; TRBD1 matches 9 bases. The clonotype was recovered from a man in his 70s with acute or convalescent COVID-19. The CDR3 sequence: CASSGNRGLAFGYTF. The CDR3 DNA reads as TGTGCCAGCAGTGGGAACAGGGGGCTGGCTTTTGGCTACACCTTC.